Below, one T cell receptor beta chain is given with its context. Its antigen remains unknown. The CDR3 spans 16 residues. The germline V and J ends were trimmed by 6 bases and 2 bases, with 17 bases remaining between them. Germline V gene sequence: CDR1 SEHNR, CDR2 FQNEAQ (reference sequence). The authors made TCR cDNA by 5'RACE template switching, adding a universal primer site and UMIs. One entry per CDR3 protein results from TCRdb running MiXCR on the 5' RACE reads. This table holds about 74,000 distinct CDR3 sequences, more than 5.5% found once. The sample is drawn from a study of T cells after yellow fever vaccination. The study's findings and limits: A large majority of primary-vaccination clones showed up again after the booster (about 97% CD4, 88% CD8).

V gene TRBV7-9 combines with J gene TRBJ2-1; D tentatively fits TRBD1 or TRBD2 (5 bases each). The input for sequencing was CD8+ T cells sorted from PBMCs, taken 5 days after the first yellow fever vaccination. This receptor was obtained from a man aged 18 to 30 who received the YFV17D yellow fever vaccine. CDR3 sequence (DNA): TGTGCCAGCAGAAGCCGGGACGGTTCTACCTACAATGAGCAGTTCTTC. Amino acids: CASRSRDGSTYNEQFF.